The clone carrying this TCR beta chain was counted a few times. Seattle enrolled patients during active infection and tracked them longitudinally. V lost 3 bases and J 4 bases, leaving 12 bases between the germline ends. In germline, CDR1 is MDHEN, CDR2 SYDVKM. The CDR3 has 14 residues. The sample originates from a study of blood T cell repertoires in COVID-19. Looking at the study overall: Both acute and convalescent COVID-19 samples were obtained from the United States, Italy and Spain.

Authors' methods: Reference gene primer amplification gave estimated nucleated cell counts. TCRdb keeps only in-frame clones here, not all; method: immunoSEQ multiplex PCR. V and J calls and clone size are those listed in that table; D and trimming were worked out from the DNA. The sample comprises 150,000 or so clones, approximately 92% of which are singletons, and 13% rests with the top ten. This chain links TRBV28 with TRBJ2-5, with D maybe TRBD2 (6 bases). The sequenced material came from peripheral blood. The TCR originated in a man aged 18 to 30 with COVID-19, enrolled during active disease. The CDR3 here is CASSFGQGGETQYF. The CDR3 coding sequence is TGTGCCAGCAGTTTTGGGCAGGGAGGAGAGACCCAGTACTTC.